This T cell receptor (beta chain) originates from a study of OX40 agonist ivuxolimab in advanced cancers. Germline values: CDR1 PRHDT, CDR2 FYEKMQ (reference sequence). V was clipped by 7 bases and J by 3 bases, with 18 bases between them. This CDR3 is 15 amino acids long. Libraries were prepared by immunoSEQ multiplex PCR; TCRdb keeps only in-frame clonotypes and omits some of them. The repertoire includes tens of thousands of clones, nearly 90% of them detected once, and over 8.5% sits in the top ten. The material was CD4+ or CD8+ T cells sorted from blood, obtained in a trial of the OX40 agonist ivuxolimab. V gene TRBV13 combines with J gene TRBJ1-1; possible D gene TRBD1, 6 bases. This TCR was sampled from an adult with an advanced solid tumor such as melanoma, head and neck, liver or kidney cancer. The CDR3 reads CASTLRGARDTEAFF. The CDR3 DNA follows: TGTGCCAGCACCTTGCGGGGGGCACGGGACACTGAAGCTTTCTTT.